The entry below describes one TCR beta chain. 13 Jbeta primers and 60 Vbeta primers were used for the PCR. Sequencing was performed with immunoSEQ multiplex PCR; in TCRdb, only in-frame clones are kept and a portion is missing. The sample consists of about 99,000 clones, 9.5% to 13% of them appearing once. V lost 0 bases and J lost 5, with 9 bases in between. Per germline, CDR1 SGHRS and CDR2 YFSETQ. The CDR3 runs 13 residues. The sample originates from a study of cytomegalovirus exposure and HLA in healthy donors. The sequence was obtained from a man between 40 and 49 years old in good health and CMV-seropositive. Sequencing used PBMCs. The chain couples TRBV5-1 to TRBJ2-7; D is unresolved. The CDR3 is CASSLESPDEQYF. CDR3 bases: TGCGCCAGCAGCTTGGAAAGCCCTGACGAGCAGTACTTC.